Reported below is one T cell receptor beta chain. The data stem from a study of blood T cell repertoires in COVID-19. The CDR3 sequence is 14 residues long. V lost 1 base to trimming and J lost 4 bases, with 10 bases between them. Germline values: CDR1 LGHNA, CDR2 YSLEER. Generated by immunoSEQ multiplex PCR, the TCRdb table keeps only in-frame clones and is missing some. The table shows some 250,000 clones, with 88% occurring only once. This sequence originates from a human donor in a cohort sampled during active COVID-19. The chain joins TRBV4-3 to TRBJ1-2; TRBD1 might be the D (5 bases). Source material: peripheral blood. The CDR3 DNA follows: TGCGCCAGCAGCCAAGGGACACGGCCCTATGGCTACACCTTC. Amino acids: CASSQGTRPYGYTF.